This TCR beta chain was captured by sequencing in a study of beta chain features in type 1 diabetes. Overall study results and limits: In patients and controls equally, PCR might favor templates that are shorter. cDNA-based sequencing might over-represent cells highly expressing TCR. There was a moderate but significant shortening of TCRB CDR3s in all four CD4+ subsets of Type 1 diabetes patients. Individuals with type 1 diabetes displayed fewer insertions and more deletions at VDJ junctions.

Sequenced material consisted of expressed TCRB transcripts (all of the isolated RNA was reverse transcribed). Profiled with immunoSEQ multiplex PCR; TCRdb holds only in-frame clones, not every one. The sample consists of about 300,000 clones, approximately 13% of them appearing once. The germline V gene has CDR1 SGHVS and CDR2 FNYEAQ. V was cut by 5 bases and J by 0 bases, with 14 bases left in between. The length of the CDR3 is 17 residues. This clone turned up a few times. Its cognate antigen is unknown. Purity exceeding 95% was reached by all sorted populations. This sequence originates from a woman aged 18-29 years with type 1 diabetes. This chain uses TRBV7-6 with TRBJ2-6; unclear D gene. Sequencing was performed on naive CD4+ T cells from blood. CDR3 in amino acids: CASSPTGVSSGANVLTF. CDR3 nucleotides: TGTGCCAGCAGCCCTACGGGTGTCAGCTCTGGGGCCAACGTCCTGACTTTC.